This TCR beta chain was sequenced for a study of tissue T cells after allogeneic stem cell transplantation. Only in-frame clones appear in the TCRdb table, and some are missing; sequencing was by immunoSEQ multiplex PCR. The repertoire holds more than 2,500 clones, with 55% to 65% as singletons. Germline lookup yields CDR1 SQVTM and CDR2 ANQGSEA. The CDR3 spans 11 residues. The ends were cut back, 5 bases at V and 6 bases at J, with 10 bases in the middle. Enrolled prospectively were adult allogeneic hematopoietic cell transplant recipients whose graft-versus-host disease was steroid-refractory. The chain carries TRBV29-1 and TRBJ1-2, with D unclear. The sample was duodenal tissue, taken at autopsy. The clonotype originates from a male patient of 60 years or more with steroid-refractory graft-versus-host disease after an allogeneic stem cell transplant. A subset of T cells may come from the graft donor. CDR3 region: CSVYPVDGYTF. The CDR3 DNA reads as TGCAGCGTTTATCCGGTTGATGGCTACACCTTC.